These 26 T cell receptor beta chains share one sample of origin, sequenced in a study of CD8 T cells in ankylosing spondylitis. Each CDR3 protein is one row after TCRdb ran MiXCR on the 5' RACE reads. The repertoire holds around 210,000 distinct CDR3 sequences, with 8.2% as singletons. Sequenced material: blood, either unsorted or a sorted T cell fraction (not recorded which). The receptor set was obtained from a female donor with ankylosing spondylitis or in good health (not recorded which).

This sequence joins TRBV6-1 and TRBJ2-5; 7 nucleotides line up with TRBD2. Trimming took 5 bases from V and 5 from J; bases not matched to a gene: 17. Germline V gene sequence: CDR1 MNHNS, CDR2 SASEGT. This CDR3 has 17 amino acids. The CDR3 region has the DNA TGTGCCAGCAGTCTTGGGAGGGCTAGAGATTTTCAGGAGACCCAGTACTTC. Translated, it gives CASSLGRARDFQETQYF.

About this clonotype itself: The junction and the germline gene differ at one end; a read error may be behind it. The chain carries TRBV20-1 and TRBJ2-3; 7 positions agree with TRBD1. Germline V gene sequence: CDR1 DFQATT, CDR2 SNEGSKA (reference sequence). This CDR3 contains 13 residues. The CDR3 loop is CSATYSRTGTQYF. CDR3 nucleotides: TGCAGTGCTACCTACAGCAGGACAGGTACGCAGTATTTT.

This clonotype occurred once. A much larger clone sits a single nucleotide away, making a read error possible. The rearrangement links TRBV28 to TRBJ2-1; no clear D gene. Germline V lookup: CDR1 MDHEN, CDR2 SYDVKM. This CDR3 is built from 13 residues. The CDR3 loop reads CARSPVSVNEQFF. The CDR3 region has the DNA TGTGCCCGCAGCCCCGTCTCCGTGAATGAGCAGTTCTTC.

This clonotype was detected ten times or more. The chain employs TRBV14 and TRBJ1-1, with D perhaps TRBD1 (5 bases). The CDR3 has 14 residues. Trimming took off 0 bases at V and 4 bases at J, with 9 bases between the two ends. Germline V gives CDR1 SGHDN, CDR2 FVKESK. CDR3 DNA sequence: TGTGCCAGCAGCCAAGAGTGGGGGAGCACTGAAGCTTTCTTT. Translated, it gives CASSQEWGSTEAFF.

This clonotype was seen many times. This chain connects TRBV7-8 to TRBJ2-7; D ambiguous. This CDR3 is built from 16 residues. V was pared by 5 bases and J by 0 bases, with 17 bases between. CDR1 is SGHVS, CDR2 FQNEAQ, per germline. As DNA, the CDR3 is TGTGCCAGCAGCCAGCCCGGTGGTCGGAGCTCCTACGAGCAGTACTTC. Residues: CASSQPGGRSSYEQYF.

This clonotype was detected ten times or more. This chain connects TRBV3-1 to TRBJ2-7; D is perhaps TRBD1 or TRBD2 (5 bases each). This CDR3 spans 12 amino acids. The V end was cut by 1 base, the J end by 8 bases, with 9 bases between. Germline-derived CDR1 and CDR2 are LGHDT and YNNKEL (reference sequence). The CDR3 loop reads CASSQGGKQQYF. DNA for the CDR3: TGTGCCAGCAGCCAAGGGGGGAAACAGCAGTACTTC.

The rearrangement links TRBV15 to TRBJ2-7; weak D call: TRBD2 (5 bases). This CDR3 contains 11 residues. The germline gives CDR1 LNHNV, CDR2 YYDKDF (reference sequence). In DNA form, the CDR3 reads TGTGGGTTCTTGGGGAGTGACGAGCAGTACTTC. Amino acid sequence: CGFLGSDEQYF.

This clonotype has ten or more counts. V and J are TRBV5-1 and TRBJ2-2, with D perhaps matching TRBD1 (5 bases). V dropped 2 bases and J dropped 0 bases, with 8 bases sitting between them. Germline loops: CDR1 SGHRS, CDR2 YFSETQ. CDR3 size: 15 residues. The CDR3 sequence: CASSFRAPNTGELFF. The CDR3 DNA reads TGCGCCAGCAGCTTCAGGGCACCGAACACCGGGGAGCTGTTTTTT.

This clonotype has at least ten counts. The J gene is TRBJ2-1, the V gene TRBV2; D is possibly TRBD2 (5 bases). V gave up 7 bases and J gave up 10 bases, with 17 bases separating them. The CDR3 sequence is 13 residues long. CDR1 and CDR2 from the germline V gene are SNHLY and FYNNEI. The CDR3 sequence: CASMKPFSDEQFF. CDR3 DNA sequence: TGTGCCAGCATGAAACCTTTTAGCGACGAGCAGTTCTTC.

The chain is built from TRBV6-6 and TRBJ2-7, with TRBD1 matching over 8 bases. CDR1 and CDR2 (germline): MNHNY, SVGAGI (reference sequence). V dropped 5 bases and J dropped 7; count of bases not matched to a gene: 4. CDR3 length: 12 amino acids. The CDR3 loop reads CASSRQGWEQYF. DNA for the CDR3: TGTGCCAGCAGTCGACAGGGGTGGGAGCAGTACTTC.

This clonotype has a count of ten or more. CDR3 DNA: TGCGCCAGCAGCCAAGATTTGGCGGGGGGCGCCCGTGAAAAACTGTTTTTT. Protein: CASSQDLAGGAREKLFF. The V call is TRBV4-3, the J call TRBJ1-4; D perhaps matches TRBD1 (6 bases). Trimming left V 0 bases short and J 7 bases short, with 18 bases between. Germline CDR1 and CDR2: LGHNA and YSLEER. The CDR3 length is 17 residues.

This clonotype showed up many times. This chain uses TRBV7-9 with TRBJ1-1; tentatively, D is TRBD1 (6 bases). Per the germline V gene, CDR1 is SEHNR and CDR2 is FQNEAQ (reference sequence). CDR3 length: 15 amino acids. The V end was cut by 5 bases, the J end by 6 bases, with 19 bases between. In nucleotides, the CDR3 is TGTGCCAGCAGCCCCCCTACAGGGTTCCGATCTGAAGCTTTCTTT. Residues: CASSPPTGFRSEAFF.

The table lists this clonotype with many counts. The chain links TRBV15 to TRBJ1-4; D gene uncertain. Germline V CDR1 and CDR2: LNHNV, YYDKDF (reference sequence). Trimming removed 1 base at V and 3 bases at J, with 9 bases between. This CDR3 has 15 amino acids. The DNA of the CDR3 is TGTGCCACCAGCAGAGGCGGGTGGGCTAATGAAAAACTGTTTTTT. It translates to CATSRGGWANEKLFF.

A few counts support this clonotype. The chain links TRBV5-5 to TRBJ2-1; 7 bases agree with TRBD2. J was trimmed by 0 bases and V by 6 bases; bases with no gene match: 12. The CDR3 extends over 17 amino acids. Germline V gene sequence: CDR1 SGHKS, CDR2 YYEKEE (reference sequence). DNA for the CDR3: TGTGCCAGCATGAGGGGATTAGCGGGTCCCTCCTACAATGAGCAGTTCTTC. It translates to CASMRGLAGPSYNEQFF.

There are many counts of this clonotype. This rearrangement joins TRBV7-6 to TRBJ1-2; D unresolved. Germline values: CDR1 SGHVS, CDR2 FNYEAQ. V was clipped by 5 bases and J by 7 bases, with 14 bases between them. The CDR3 runs to 13 residues. The CDR3 sequence is CASSPAASSGYTF. The DNA for the CDR3 is TGTGCCAGCAGCCCCGCAGCCTCAAGTGGCTACACCTTC.

This clonotype was observed at least ten times. This chain uses TRBV6-2 or TRBV6-3 with TRBJ2-1; 9 bases are a match to TRBD2. V trimming: 0 bases; J trimming: 14 bases; junction bases outside the gene matches: 11. The germline V gene encodes CDR1 MNHEY and CDR2 SVGEGT. The length of the CDR3 is 15 residues. The CDR3 DNA follows: TGTGCCAGCAGTTACTCGAATCCTGGGACTAGCAGAGAGTTCTTC. It encodes CASSYSNPGTSREFF.

This clonotype was recorded many times. The V call is TRBV13, the J call TRBJ2-1; D ambiguous. The CDR3 has 18 residues. Deletions cut 5 bases from V and 0 bases from J, with 20 bases between. CDR1 is PRHDT, CDR2 FYEKMQ, per germline (reference sequence). The CDR3 loop is CASSQQKIMGRSYNEQFF. CDR3 nucleotides: TGTGCCAGCAGCCAACAGAAAATCATGGGCCGCTCCTACAATGAGCAGTTCTTC.

The rearrangement uses TRBV18 and TRBJ1-1; the match to TRBD1 covers 9 bases. The CDR3 is 16 amino acids. Looked up from germline, CDR1 is KGHSH and CDR2 is LQKENI. The ends lost 1 base at V and 5 bases at J; junction bases unmatched: 8. This CDR3 is CASSPLLGQGGTEAFF. In nucleotides, the CDR3 is TGTGCCAGCTCACCACTGCTGGGACAGGGAGGGACTGAAGCTTTCTTT. Filled out from reference TRBV18 and TRBJ1-1, the complete variable domain reads NAGVMQNPRHLVRRRGQEARLRCSPMKGHSHVYWYRQLPEEGLKFMVYLQKENIIDESGMPKERFSAEFPKEGPSILRIQQVVRGDSAAYFCASSPLLGQGGTEAFFGQGTRLTVV.

This clonotype was seen ten or more times. The chain carries TRBV7-2 and TRBJ2-7; D is unclear. Between the trimmed V and J ends, which lost 5 bases and 2 bases, there was a span of 4 bases. Germline V gene data show CDR1 as SGHTA and CDR2 as FQGNSA. The CDR3 totals 11 residues. The CDR3 DNA is TGTGCCAGCAGCGCTGCCTACGAGCAGTACTTC. This encodes CASSAAYEQYF.

This clonotype was seen many times. J is TRBJ2-7 and V is TRBV20-1, with 9 bases aligning to TRBD1. The CDR3 sequence is 13 residues long. Germline trimming cut 6 bases from V and 6 bases from J; bases unmatched to any gene: 9. CDR1 and CDR2 (germline): DFQATT, SNEGSKA (reference sequence). The CDR3 DNA reads as TGCAGTGCGAGGGGGACAGGGTTTCTCGAGCAGTACTTC. Translated, it gives CSARGTGFLEQYF.

This clonotype showed up many times. This chain links TRBV6-1 with TRBJ2-7, with 13 bases lining up with TRBD2. V lost 6 bases to trimming and J lost 3 bases; unmatched junction nucleotides: 5. CDR1 and CDR2 from the germline V gene are MNHNS and SASEGT. CDR3 size: 15 residues. CDR3 protein: CASSPLAGGLYEQYF. In DNA, the CDR3 is TGTGCCAGCAGCCCACTAGCGGGAGGGCTCTACGAGCAGTACTTC.

This clonotype occurred many times. The V gene is TRBV29-1, the J gene TRBJ2-3; 9 nucleotides align to TRBD2. Germline loops: CDR1 SQVTM, CDR2 ANQGSEA. The CDR3 is 13 residues long. After removal of 4 bases from V and 2 bases from J, the junction contained 1 base not matched to a gene. CDR3: CSVGGRATDTQYF. CDR3 nucleotides: TGCAGCGTTGGCGGGAGGGCCACAGATACGCAGTATTTT.

Ten or more counts support this clonotype. The chain uses TRBV27 and TRBJ2-1; D tentatively fits TRBD1 or TRBD2 (6 bases each). The CDR3 has 14 amino acids. Trimming pared 5 bases from V and 2 bases from J, leaving 10 bases between. Per the germline V gene, CDR1 is MNHEY and CDR2 is SMNVEV (reference sequence). The CDR3 region is CASSQGRPYNEQFF. In DNA form, the CDR3 reads TGTGCCAGCAGTCAGGGGAGGCCCTACAATGAGCAGTTCTTC.

The chain employs TRBV20-1 and TRBJ2-3; D is unresolved. This CDR3 is 12 amino acids long. Trimming pared 3 bases from V and 5 bases from J, leaving 9 bases between. Germline CDR1 reads DFQATT; CDR2 reads SNEGSKA (reference sequence). The CDR3 DNA reads TGCAGTGCTAGGGGATTTCGAGATACGCAGTATTTT. Protein sequence: CSARGFRDTQYF.

This clonotype has ten or more counts. The chain couples TRBV12-3 or TRBV12-4 to TRBJ2-4; D gene ambiguous. The V and J ends lost 6 bases and 6 bases respectively, with 9 bases between them. The CDR3 has 12 amino acids. DNA for the CDR3: TGTGCCAGCAGCAAGGATCGAAACATTCAGTACTTC. As protein: CASSKDRNIQYF.

The chain carries TRBV19 and TRBJ2-2; D perhaps matches TRBD1 (7 bases). The CDR3 covers 17 residues. The germline V gene has CDR1 LNHDA and CDR2 SQIVND (reference sequence). Trimming took off 5 bases at V and 3 bases at J, with 19 bases between the two ends. The CDR3 sequence: CASSVRRGGTDTGELFF. DNA of the CDR3: TGTGCCAGTAGTGTCCGGCGGGGCGGGACAGACACCGGGGAGCTGTTTTTT.